One sample yielded the 32 T cell receptor beta chains listed below, sequenced in a study of identical twins. One entry per CDR3 protein results from TCRdb running MiXCR on the 5' RACE reads. This sample yields approximately 590,000 distinct CDR3 sequences, of which 9.6% are seen a single time; 2.5% to 3.5% belongs to the top ten. Separately, the same data were catalogued under a study of yellow fever vaccine responses in identical twins.

Material for sequencing was PBMCs. The receptor source for this set is a woman under 30 in good health.

In its sample, this clonotype was seen many times. The V gene is TRBV12-3 or TRBV12-4, the J gene TRBJ2-4; D remains ambiguous. The length of the CDR3 is 15 residues. V dropped 4 bases and J dropped 3 bases, with 13 bases sitting between them. CDR3 DNA: TGTGCCAGCAGTTCCCGAGGATTAGTCAAAAACATTCAGTACTTC. This translates into CASSSRGLVKNIQYF.

This clonotype was detected many times. The gene calls are TRBV24-1 and TRBJ2-1; D might be TRBD1 (7 bases). Germline V lookup: CDR1 KGHDR, CDR2 SFDVKD. This CDR3 has 15 residues. V was cut by 10 bases and J by 0 bases, with 15 bases left in between. The CDR3 sequence is CATAGQSSSYNEQFF. CDR3 coding DNA: TGTGCCACGGCGGGACAGTCAAGCTCCTACAATGAGCAGTTCTTC.

The table lists this clonotype with many counts. The V gene is TRBV28, the J gene TRBJ1-2; 7 bases match TRBD1. The ends lost 7 bases at V and 2 bases at J; junction bases unmatched: 13. Germline V gene lookup returns CDR1 MDHEN and CDR2 SYDVKM. There are 16 residues in the CDR3. CDR3 protein: CASTRYSTGRNYGYTF. Written as DNA, the CDR3 is TGTGCCAGCACCAGGTACTCGACAGGGCGGAACTATGGCTACACCTTC.

In its sample, this clonotype was seen a few times. This chain uses TRBV7-9 with TRBJ1-1, with 9 bases that match TRBD1. CDR1 and CDR2 from the germline V gene are SEHNR and FQNEAQ (reference sequence). The CDR3 extends over 14 amino acids. V gave up 6 bases and J gave up 5 bases; unmatched junction bases: 7. The DNA of the CDR3 is TGTGCCAGCAGTCGGACAGGGGTTAGAACTGAAGCTTTCTTT. Protein product: CASSRTGVRTEAFF.

This clonotype was counted at least ten times. The genes are TRBV20-1 and TRBJ1-1, with D maybe TRBD1 (6 bases). Trimming shortened V by 6 bases and J by 1 base, and 15 bases separated the two germline ends. The CDR3 is made up of 14 amino acids. Germline V lookup: CDR1 DFQATT, CDR2 SNEGSKA (reference sequence). The CDR3 loop reads CSAALRGSNTEAFF. CDR3 coding DNA: TGCAGTGCCGCGTTGAGGGGGTCGAACACTGAAGCTTTCTTT.

This clonotype has at least ten counts. The chain recombines TRBV7-9 with TRBJ2-7, with D perhaps matching TRBD2 (5 bases). Germline CDR1 and CDR2: SEHNR and FQNEAQ (reference sequence). The ends were cut back, 3 bases at V and 3 bases at J, with 18 bases in the middle. The CDR3 extends over 16 amino acids. Here the CDR3 DNA reads TGTGCCAGCAGCTTCCCCCCCGAGGGAAAAAACTACGAGCAGTACTTC. Amino acid sequence: CASSFPPEGKNYEQYF.

This rearrangement joins TRBV25-1 to TRBJ2-2, with D perhaps being TRBD1 or TRBD2 (5 bases each). The CDR3 extends over 13 amino acids. V lost 3 bases to trimming and J lost 6 bases, with 8 bases between them. Germline V lookup: CDR1 MGHDK, CDR2 SYGVNS. The CDR3 spells CASSERGPGELFF. The CDR3 bases are TGTGCCAGCAGTGAGAGGGGCCCCGGGGAGCTGTTTTTT.

This clonotype was seen repeatedly, ten times or more. This rearrangement joins TRBV6-1 to TRBJ2-2; 10 bases agree with TRBD1. The V gene's germline CDR1 is MNHNS and CDR2 SASEGT. There are 15 residues in the CDR3. Unmatched junction bases numbered 3, after V lost 7 bases and J lost 1 base. The CDR3 region is CASTRTGGNTGELFF. DNA of the CDR3: TGTGCCAGCACCCGGACAGGGGGGAACACCGGGGAGCTGTTTTTT.

CDR3 sequence reads: CASSPPTSTDTQYF. DNA for the CDR3: TGTGCCAGCAGCCCTCCGACTAGCACAGATACGCAGTATTTT. V is TRBV5-6 and J is TRBJ2-3; no definite D call. The CDR3 totals 14 residues. V dropped 4 bases and J dropped 0 bases, with 9 bases sitting between them. Germline V gives CDR1 SGHDT, CDR2 YYEEEE. Together with reference TRBV5-6 and TRBJ2-3, the CDR3 gives the full variable domain: DAGVTQSPTHLIKTRGQQVTLRCSPKSGHDTVSWYQQALGQGPQFIFQYYEEEERQRGNFPDRFSGHQFPNYSSELNVNALLLGDSALYLCASSPPTSTDTQYFGPGTRLTVL.

This rearrangement joins TRBV5-1 to TRBJ1-1; maybe TRBD1 (6 bases). The CDR3 extends over 14 amino acids. Trimming took 4 bases from V and 5 from J, leaving 15 bases between them. Germline CDR1 reads SGHRS; CDR2 reads YFSETQ. This chain's CDR3 is CASSPTDSSTEAFF. CDR3 coding DNA: TGCGCCAGCAGCCCAACGGACAGCTCGACTGAAGCTTTCTTT. The whole variable domain, filled in from reference TRBV5-1 and TRBJ1-1, reads KAGVTQTPRYLIKTRGQQVTLSCSPISGHRSVSWYQQTPGQGLQFLFEYFSETQRNKGNFPGRFSGRQFSNSRSEMNVSTLELGDSALYLCASSPTDSSTEAFFGQGTRLTVV.

The chain has TRBV5-1 and TRBJ2-7; TRBD2 agrees at 12 bases. The length of the CDR3 is 16 residues. Germline V gene data show CDR1 as SGHRS and CDR2 as YFSETQ. V shed 4 bases and J 3 bases; nucleotides not matched to a gene: 8. The CDR3 reads CASSPGLAGTLYEQYF. The CDR3 region has the DNA TGCGCCAGCAGCCCCGGACTAGCGGGGACCCTCTACGAGCAGTACTTC.

This clonotype was picked up many times. The chain links TRBV12-3 or TRBV12-4 to TRBJ2-7; 9 positions match TRBD1. This CDR3 contains 15 residues. V shed 6 bases, J shed 3 bases, and the junction held 9 bases outside the gene matches. The CDR3 loop is CASSGTGSTFYEQYF. The CDR3 nucleotides read TGTGCCAGCAGCGGGACAGGGAGTACTTTCTACGAGCAGTACTTC.

This sequence joins TRBV24-1 and TRBJ2-2, with TRBD2 identical over 9 bases. Trimming removed 0 bases from V and 6 bases from J; junction bases left unmatched: 1. CDR3 length: 15 amino acids. Germline V CDR1 and CDR2: KGHDR, SFDVKD. The CDR3 spells CATSDLAGGPGELFF. The CDR3 DNA reads as TGTGCCACCAGTGATTTGGCGGGGGGGCCCGGGGAGCTGTTTTTT.

The chain employs TRBV7-2 and TRBJ2-1; 12 bases match TRBD2. Germline V lookup: CDR1 SGHTA, CDR2 FQGNSA. The CDR3 extends over 17 amino acids. V lost 1 base and J lost 4; bases outside the gene matches: 5. CDR3 region: CASSLGGTSGLYNEQFF. The CDR3 DNA reads as TGTGCCAGCAGCTTAGGGGGGACTAGCGGGCTATACAATGAGCAGTTCTTC.

This clonotype was observed a few times. V usage is TRBV7-2 and J usage is TRBJ2-7, with no clear D. This CDR3 spans 13 amino acids. The germline gives CDR1 SGHTA, CDR2 FQGNSA. V was shortened by 1 base and J by 4 bases, with 8 bases between the two germline ends. CDR3 in DNA: TGTGCCAGCAGCTTAGATCTCCCGTACGAGCAGTACTTC. It yields the protein CASSLDLPYEQYF. Based on the CDR3 plus reference TRBV7-2 and TRBJ2-7, the full variable domain is GAGVSQSPSNKVTEKGKDVELRCDPISGHTALYWYRQSLGQGLEFLIYFQGNSAPDKSGLPSDRFSAERTGGSVSTLTIQRTQQEDSAVYLCASSLDLPYEQYFGPGTRLTVT.

This clonotype was detected only a few times. The CDR3 nucleotides read TGTGCCAGCAGCTTCGGACTAGCGGGGGATGAGACCCAGTACTTC. Translated, it gives CASSFGLAGDETQYF. The chain uses TRBV7-2 and TRBJ2-5; 13 positions match TRBD2. V was clipped by 3 bases and J by 5 bases; unmatched bases: 3. CDR1 and CDR2 (germline): SGHTA, FQGNSA. CDR3 length: 15 amino acids.

The chain joins TRBV18 to TRBJ2-5; D call uncertain. The CDR3 is made up of 13 amino acids. V lost 1 base and J lost 2, with 5 bases in between. Per germline, CDR1 KGHSH and CDR2 LQKENI. The CDR3 sequence: CASSPLQQETQYF. The CDR3 DNA sequence: TGTGCCAGCTCACCACTACAGCAAGAGACCCAGTACTTC.

This clonotype has a count of ten or more. The chain combines TRBV6-4 with TRBJ2-3, with TRBD1 matching over 7 bases. The germline CDR1 and CDR2 sequences are MRHNA and SNTAGT. V lost 8 bases, J lost 2 bases, and 7 bases stayed unmatched. The CDR3 is 14 amino acids. The CDR3: CASGPQGDTDTQYF. CDR3 DNA sequence: TGTGCCAGCGGACCCCAGGGGGACACAGATACGCAGTATTTT.

This chain uses TRBV20-1 with TRBJ2-4; D assignment may be TRBD1 or TRBD2 (7 bases each). The CDR3 has 15 residues. In germline, CDR1 is DFQATT, CDR2 SNEGSKA (reference sequence). The V end was cut by 5 bases, the J end by 4 bases, with 18 bases between. The CDR3 protein is CSAYQGGLLKNIQYF. In DNA, the CDR3 is TGCAGTGCTTATCAGGGGGGGCTGCTGAAAAACATTCAGTACTTC.

This clonotype was observed many times. This chain links TRBV12-3 or TRBV12-4 with TRBJ2-3; 7 bases fit TRBD1. Trimming cost V 3 bases and J 5 bases; bases outside gene matches: 14. The CDR3 contains 17 residues. CDR3 protein: CASSFPTSDRAEDTQYF. As DNA, the CDR3 is TGTGCCAGCAGTTTCCCTACTTCTGACAGGGCCGAAGATACGCAGTATTTT.

This clonotype came up a few times. The gene calls are TRBV27 and TRBJ2-1, with no clear D. The germline gives CDR1 MNHEY, CDR2 SMNVEV (reference sequence). V was cut by 7 bases and J by 7 bases, with 14 bases left in between. The CDR3 contains 13 residues. For the CDR3, the DNA is TGTGCCAGCATGGGTAGTCTAGTAAATGAGCAGTTCTTC. Translating gives CASMGSLVNEQFF.

This clonotype was observed a handful of times. The chain combines TRBV2 with TRBJ2-7; 7 nucleotides match TRBD1. This CDR3 is 12 amino acids long. Trimming cost V 6 bases and J 7 bases; bases outside gene matches: 6. Germline CDR1 SNHLY, CDR2 FYNNEI. The CDR3 reads CASSTGVGEQYF. The CDR3 region has the DNA TGTGCCAGCAGCACAGGGGTGGGGGAGCAGTACTTC. The whole variable domain, remainder taken from reference TRBV2 and TRBJ2-7, is EPEVTQTPSHQVTQMGQEVILRCVPISNHLYFYWYRQILGQKVEFLVSFYNNEISEKSEIFDDQFSVERPDGSNFTLKIRSTKLEDSAMYFCASSTGVGEQYFGPGTRLTVT.

This clonotype was recorded at least ten times. The rearrangement links TRBV12-3 or TRBV12-4 to TRBJ2-7; perhaps TRBD1 as D (6 bases). Trimming took 3 bases from V and 2 from J, leaving 8 bases between them. CDR3 length: 13 amino acids. CDR3 protein: CASSFRGTYEQYF. The CDR3 DNA is TGTGCCAGCAGTTTCAGGGGAACCTACGAGCAGTACTTC.

The chain has TRBV7-2 and TRBJ2-7; D is perhaps TRBD1 or TRBD2 (6 bases each). The CDR3 totals 13 residues. Germline CDR1 is SGHTA and CDR2 is FQGNSA. V was pared by 5 bases and J by 4 bases, with 12 bases between. The CDR3 spells CTSSLEGGYEQYF. The CDR3 DNA reads as TGTACCAGCAGCCTAGAGGGGGGATACGAGCAGTACTTC.

CDR3 in amino acids: CARGQTSPYEQYF. In DNA, the CDR3 is TGTGCCAGGGGACAGACCTCACCCTACGAGCAGTACTTC. The J gene is TRBJ2-7, the V gene TRBV2; 7 bases match TRBD1. The CDR3 runs to 13 residues. The ends lost 9 bases at V and 2 bases at J; junction bases unmatched: 7. Germline CDR1 and CDR2: SNHLY and FYNNEI.

This clonotype was seen many times. This sequence joins TRBV12-3 or TRBV12-4 and TRBJ2-3; TRBD1 aligns across 8 bases. The junction had 8 bases not matched to a gene; V was cut back by 6 bases and J by 6 bases. The CDR3 has 14 amino acids. The CDR3 sequence: CASSRDRLLDTQYF. The CDR3 DNA sequence: TGTGCCAGCAGCCGGGACAGGCTTCTTGATACGCAGTATTTT.

This clonotype was counted a few times. The chain recombines TRBV7-9 with TRBJ2-5, with 7 positions matching TRBD1. The germline V gene encodes CDR1 SEHNR and CDR2 FQNEAQ (reference sequence). V trimming: 5 bases; J trimming: 1 base; junction bases outside the gene matches: 10. CDR3 size: 16 residues. Here the CDR3 reads CASSPGSGTAQETQYF. The CDR3 DNA reads as TGTGCCAGCAGCCCGGGATCCGGGACAGCCCAAGAGACCCAGTACTTC.

This clonotype has just a few counts. This chain connects TRBV7-9 to TRBJ2-1; D gene ambiguous. The CDR3 contains 15 residues. Germline V gene sequence: CDR1 SEHNR, CDR2 FQNEAQ (reference sequence). V lost 1 base and J 14 bases, leaving 21 bases between the germline ends. The CDR3 protein is CASSLGPLTENDKFF. The DNA of the CDR3 is TGTGCCAGCAGCTTAGGGCCACTTACTGAGAATGATAAGTTCTTC.

This sequence joins TRBV5-6 and TRBJ2-7, with D unclear. CDR1 is SGHDT and CDR2 is YYEEEE in the germline V gene. V shed 1 base and J shed 2 bases, with 13 bases lying between them. The CDR3 has 15 residues. The CDR3 coding sequence is TGTGCCAGCAGCTTGCGCGCGACAATAGCCTACGAGCAGTACTTC. Residues: CASSLRATIAYEQYF. Filled out from reference TRBV5-6 and TRBJ2-7, the complete variable domain reads DAGVTQSPTHLIKTRGQQVTLRCSPKSGHDTVSWYQQALGQGPQFIFQYYEEEERQRGNFPDRFSGHQFPNYSSELNVNALLLGDSALYLCASSLRATIAYEQYFGPGTRLTVT.

This clonotype was picked up a small number of times. The chain joins TRBV29-1 to TRBJ1-1; no clear D gene. In germline, CDR1 is SQVTM, CDR2 ANQGSEA. This CDR3 is 12 amino acids long. Trimming removed 6 bases at V and 5 bases at J, with 13 bases between. CDR3 coding DNA: TGCAGCGTGAGACCGGGGTCGACTGAAGCTTTCTTT. It encodes CSVRPGSTEAFF.

This clonotype was seen only a few times. The genes are TRBV25-1 and TRBJ2-5, with TRBD2 identical over 12 bases. The CDR3 is 17 amino acids. The germline V gene encodes CDR1 MGHDK and CDR2 SYGVNS. Germline trimming cut 8 bases from V and 4 bases from J; bases unmatched to any gene: 14. CDR3 sequence reads: CASGPSGGAGGRETQYF. CDR3 in DNA: TGTGCCAGCGGGCCTAGCGGGGGGGCTGGGGGGCGAGAGACCCAGTACTTC.

This clonotype was detected a few times. The chain is built from TRBV9 and TRBJ2-5; TRBD1 matches 8 bases. Trimming cost V 0 bases and J 3 bases; bases outside gene matches: 7. This CDR3 contains 16 residues. Germline assignment: CDR1 SGDLS and CDR2 YYNGEE. The CDR3 here is CASSVGTGIQKETQYF. The CDR3 coding sequence is TGTGCCAGCAGCGTAGGGACAGGGATCCAAAAAGAGACCCAGTACTTC. Filled out from reference TRBV9 and TRBJ2-5, the complete variable domain reads DSGVTQTPKHLITATGQRVTLRCSPRSGDLSVYWYQQSLDQGLQFLIQYYNGEERAKGNILERFSAQQFPDLHSELNLSSLELGDSALYFCASSVGTGIQKETQYFGPGTRLLVL.